This T cell receptor beta chain was retrieved from a study of cytomegalovirus exposure and HLA in healthy donors (dated by TCRdb to about 2017). At the level of the whole study: An earlier analysis of approximately 600 of the donors reported 250 to 300 Gb of sequence data and some 100 million unique TCR beta sequences from about 180 million T cells. Roughly 300 gigabases of sequencing data and around 85 million unique TCR sequences made up an early release that covered nearly 650 HLA-typed donors. Of the approximately 400 genotyped donors, less than 85% were placed in the genetic ancestry cluster associated with self-reported Caucasian donors. The aim of the study was to test whether cataloging public T cell receptors could identify signatures of past pathogen exposure. The study used immunosequencing to profile the T cell repertoires of several hundred subjects and linked those repertoires to cytomegalovirus serostatus. Along with the roughly 710-subject first cohort, a separate validation cohort of roughly 110 different subjects was used. To predict cytomegalovirus infection status, the study combined high-throughput TCR immunosequencing, statistical association of individual TCRs with disease status, and machine learning. A later analysis re-analyzed previously published TCR beta repertoires from 500 to 700 donors and added high-resolution HLA genotyping to study TCR occurrence patterns. In the later analysis, no new phenotypic data were used to find candidate immune exposures; instead, reliance was placed on TCR beta sequences and their occurrence across donors. An earlier analysis of some 500 of the donors applied high-throughput TCR beta sequencing to assess whether each TCR beta V gene segment acted as functional or pseudogenic. Alongside the repertoire data, information on donor age, sex, ethnicity and CMV serostatus was compiled. A later genetic analysis took genome-wide SNP genotypes for about 65% of the 666 donors and used that subset as a discovery cohort. All discovery cohort repertoires had been generated using a single sequencing platform. HLA typing included class I and class II loci at four-digit resolution. Typing coverage differed by locus: A, B, C, DRB1 and DQB1 were typed in roughly 620-640 donors, DQA1 in 522, DPA1 in around 600, and DPB1 in around 490. Roughly 5 DR-DQ haplotypes were treated as single units for association and clustering because of strong linkage in the cohort. On average, roughly 250,000 unique TCR beta nucleotide sequences were sequenced per donor among roughly 430 genotyped donors of the cohort, with 15% to 20% of those sequences being non-productive. Study-level results and caveats: A cluster of highly shared sequence variants was judged likely to be a technical artifact of the sequencing pipeline. An earlier analysis of several hundred of the donors showed that most TCR beta V segments appeared in productive rearrangements either about 90% or about 30% of the time, which broadly matched IMGT annotations. Immune exposure information for the cohort was limited to CMV serostatus. Because HLA typing was missing for some donors at each locus, association tests included only the typed subset. In a later analysis, the rate of TCR association differed among HLA loci, with DRB1 alleles having the most associated TCRs and HLA-C alleles having the fewest. The study gave a list of 150 to 200 TCR beta chains associated with cytomegalovirus. In a later analysis, HLA-associated TCR beta chains showed more clonal expansion and lower generation probabilities than non-associated chains that were equally common. Three of the identified cytomegalovirus-associated TCR beta chains were confirmed in vitro to be specific for cytomegalovirus antigens. Because counts were too low, 15 to 20 rarely observed V segments, including chromosome 9 orphons, were left out of the earlier analysis of some 640 of the donors. Most TCR sequences were seen in very few donors, while some public TCRs were found in many individuals. In a later analysis, most CMV-associated TCR beta chains were found to appear HLA-restricted, with HLA associations seemingly driven largely by CMV exposure. According to a later genetic analysis, donors in an Asian-associated ancestry cluster had fewer N-insertions in productive TCRs than the roughly 670-donor mean. Some IMGT-functional V segments, including TRBV6-2 and TRBV6-3, could not be distinguished by the 87-base-pair reads and were therefore excluded. This cohort had only TCR beta chains sequenced, and the lack of alpha or paired-chain data limited which features could be detected. When HLA alleles, especially DR and DQ, strongly co-occurred, TCR associations were difficult to assign to individual alleles. The classifier was reported to diagnose cytomegalovirus status with high specificity and sensitivity in both the original and validation cohorts. The authors suggested that the approach could potentially be generalized to other disease states and immunological phenotypes. A further reported finding was that TCR beta sequences accurately predicted the HLA-A and HLA-B alleles for most subjects in the first cohort. Linkage disequilibrium might explain the correlated functional status among segregating V segments, but an unknown experimental factor could not be ruled out. In a later genetic analysis, a missense DCLRE1C variant was associated with V-gene and J-gene trimming of TCR beta chains, and the association was replicated in an independent cohort. In a later analysis, over 15,000 TCR beta sequences were associated with specific HLA alleles at a false discovery rate of 0.05. Several of the top co-occurrence clusters appeared to be linked to parvovirus B19, influenza, CMV and Epstein-Barr virus, according to a later analysis. Sequencing depth was assumed to be roughly uniform across donors in the presence/absence analyses, though that assumption may not hold.

Comments on this clone: It lacks a known antigen. Nothing much larger sits one base from this clone, and base qualities are not available.

Libraries were built with the immunoSEQ multiplex PCR assay. The multiplex PCR relied on a mix of 60 forward primers for TCR Vbeta segments and 13 reverse primers for TCR Jbeta segments. The CDR3 region of rearranged TCR beta genes was amplified from genomic DNA with a multiplex PCR assay. The amplified TCR beta libraries were sequenced on the Illumina HiSeq System as 87-base-pair reads. Regarding the original processing steps: A later analysis tallied about 77 million unique TCR beta chains across the 600 to 700 repertoires, and about 10 million of those chains were shared by two or more donors. Raw reads were error-corrected and collapsed into unique sequences by a nearest-neighbor algorithm in which closely related sequences were merged to remove PCR and sequencing errors. Alignment of CDR3 sequences to IMGT reference sequences was used to assign V, D and J gene segments. For a sequence to be retained, a match of at least six nucleotides to both a V gene segment and a J gene segment was required. Rearrangements were classified as productive when the CDR3 lacked stop codons and remained in frame with V and J, and all other rearrangements were classified as non-productive. CDR3 was defined by IMGT convention, running from the second conserved V-encoded cysteine to the conserved J-encoded phenylalanine. The earlier analysis of fewer than 700 of the donors excluded sequences that lacked an unambiguous match to a single V gene segment. In an earlier analysis of several hundred of the donors, V segments were called functional above 56.7% productive rearrangements and were called segregating when the between-donor standard deviation exceeded 5%. A statistical classification framework was built for diagnosing cytomegalovirus status from the catalog of TCR beta chain sequences. A later analysis assigned V and J genes by comparing TCR nucleotide sequences with IMGT/GENE-DB human TR gene sequences. Using the TCRdist pipeline, a later analysis assigned CDR3 sequences along with most-parsimonious VDJ recombination scenarios. In a later analysis, each TCR beta chain was defined by its CDR3 amino acid sequence together with its V-gene family, and reads without a unique V-gene family were excluded. In a later analysis, fewer than 650 highly shared, low-generation-probability nucleotide sequences were removed to address suspected cross-contamination and a sequencing artifact. In a later analysis, a clonal expansion index was calculated for each public chain from normalized within-repertoire ranks of inferred template counts. Generation probabilities in a later analysis came from a VDJ recombination model fitted to out-of-frame rearrangements, and those results were checked against IGoR. In a later analysis, hypergeometric tests were used to score TCR-TCR, TCR-HLA and TCR-CMV co-occurrence, with a repertoire-size bias correction applied to TCR pairs. To estimate false discovery rates, a later analysis permuted the HLA or CMV assignments 20 times. In a later analysis, co-occurring TCRs were grouped with DBSCAN, and TCRdist sequence similarity was added when clustering was performed within HLA-allele-positive subsets. For co-occurrence clustering, repertoires with fewer than 30,000 or more than 120,000 public chains were excluded, along with 4 to 6 repertoires with anomalous nucleotide sharing. This immuneACCESS table, as held by TCRdb, lists in-frame sequences with V and J called but not all clones. Of the missing ones, under half trace to an unresolved V gene in checked studies; the others have no known cause. V and J calls and clone size are given by that table; D and trimming were obtained from the DNA. The sample table shows about 87,000 clones, and roughly 73% are seen once. The ten largest clonotypes hold approximately 3.9% of the sample.

The CDR3 covers 14 residues, taking in both the cysteine and the phenylalanine. The read is trimmed to its CDR3 DNA, 42 bases read in frame from base 1. CDR1 and CDR2 are drawn from the germline V gene: MNHEY, SVGAGI. The junction shows trimming of 4 bases on V and 1 base on J, plus 8 bases between the germline ends. In total, 630 or so healthy bone marrow donors made up the cohort. Cohort members were all nominally healthy when sampled, although unrecorded immune exposures were likely present. The donor tested CMV seronegative, placing the donor among the 300 to 400 seronegative members of the cohort. Every donor gave a peripheral blood sample, and the peripheral blood mononuclear cells from that sample were used for TCR beta sequencing. Genomic DNA was extracted from the blood cell samples with the Qiagen DNeasy Blood Extraction Kit.

The specimen sequenced was PBMCs. The origin of this receptor is a woman aged 40 to 55 in good health and CMV-seronegative. The chain uses TRBV6-5 and TRBJ1-5, and the D gene may be TRBD1, 5 bases matching. The encoded CDR3 is CASSFGGSNQPQHF. Read as DNA, the sequence is TGTGCCAGCAGTTTCGGGGGGAGCAATCAGCCCCAGCATTTT.